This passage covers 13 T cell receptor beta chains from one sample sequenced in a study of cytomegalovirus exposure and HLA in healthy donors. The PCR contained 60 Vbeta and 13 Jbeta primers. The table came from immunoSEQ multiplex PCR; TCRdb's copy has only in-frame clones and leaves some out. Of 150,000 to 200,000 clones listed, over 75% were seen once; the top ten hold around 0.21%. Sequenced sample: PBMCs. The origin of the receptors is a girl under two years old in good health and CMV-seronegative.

CDR3 DNA sequence: TGTGCCAGCAGCGTCGAGGACTACTACGAGCAGTACTTC. Its protein product is CASSVEDYYEQYF. V is TRBV9 and J is TRBJ2-7; TRBD2 might be the D (6 bases). This CDR3 has 13 residues. In germline, CDR1 is SGDLS, CDR2 YYNGEE. Between the trimmed V and J ends, which lost 2 bases and 3 bases, there was a span of 9 bases.

DNA of the CDR3: TGTGCCAGCAGCCAAGACAAGCGGGAGACCGGCGAGCAGTACTTC. Translating it yields CASSQDKRETGEQYF. The chain employs TRBV4-2 and TRBJ2-7, with 8 bases aligning to TRBD2. The CDR3 length is 15 residues. V was clipped by 0 bases and J by 6 bases; unmatched bases: 7. From germline, CDR1 is LGHNA and CDR2 YNFKEQ.

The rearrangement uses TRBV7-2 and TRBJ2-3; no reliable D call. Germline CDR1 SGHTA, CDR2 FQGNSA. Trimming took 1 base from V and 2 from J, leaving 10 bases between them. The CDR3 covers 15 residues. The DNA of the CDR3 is TGTGCCAGCAGCTTAGGTCAGGCATACACAGATACGCAGTATTTT. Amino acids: CASSLGQAYTDTQYF.

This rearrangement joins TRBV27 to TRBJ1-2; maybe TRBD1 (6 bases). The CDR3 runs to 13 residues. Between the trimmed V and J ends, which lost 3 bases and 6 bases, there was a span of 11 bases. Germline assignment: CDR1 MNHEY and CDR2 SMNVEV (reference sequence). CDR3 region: CASSLWGQDGYTF. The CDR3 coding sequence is TGTGCCAGCAGTTTGTGGGGGCAGGATGGCTACACCTTC.

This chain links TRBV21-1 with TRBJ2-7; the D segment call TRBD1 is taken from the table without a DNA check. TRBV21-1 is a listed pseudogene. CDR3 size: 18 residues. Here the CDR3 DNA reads TGTGCCAGCAGCAGGCCCGCTCGCCACAGGGAATCTAACTGCGAGCAGTACTTC. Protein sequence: CASSRPARHRESNCEQYF.

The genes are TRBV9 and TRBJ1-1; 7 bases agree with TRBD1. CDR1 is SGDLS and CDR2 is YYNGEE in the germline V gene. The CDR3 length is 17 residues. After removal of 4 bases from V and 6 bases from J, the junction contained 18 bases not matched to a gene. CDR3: CASSPRDSASTGSEAFF. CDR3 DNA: TGTGCCAGCAGCCCCCGGGACAGCGCCTCAACCGGCTCTGAAGCTTTCTTT.

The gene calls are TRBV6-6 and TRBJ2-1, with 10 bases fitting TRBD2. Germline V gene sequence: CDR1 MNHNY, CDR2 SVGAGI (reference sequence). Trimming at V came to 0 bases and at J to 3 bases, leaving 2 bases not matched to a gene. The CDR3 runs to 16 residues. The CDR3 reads CASSYSPSGGYNEQFF. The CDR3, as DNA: TGTGCCAGCAGTTACTCACCTAGCGGGGGCTACAATGAGCAGTTCTTC.

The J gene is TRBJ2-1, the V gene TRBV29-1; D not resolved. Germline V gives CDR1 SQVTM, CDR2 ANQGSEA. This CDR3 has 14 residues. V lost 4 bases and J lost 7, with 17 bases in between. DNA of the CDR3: TGCAGCGTTGTTTCCGGTAGTCAATATAATGAGCAGTTCTTC. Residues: CSVVSGSQYNEQFF.

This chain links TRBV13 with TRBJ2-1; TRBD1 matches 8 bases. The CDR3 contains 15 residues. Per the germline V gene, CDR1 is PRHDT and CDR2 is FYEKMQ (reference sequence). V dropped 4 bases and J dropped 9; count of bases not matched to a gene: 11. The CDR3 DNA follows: TGTGCCAGCAGCTCGTGGACAGGGCCGCGAGGTGAGCAGTTCTTC. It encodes CASSSWTGPRGEQFF.

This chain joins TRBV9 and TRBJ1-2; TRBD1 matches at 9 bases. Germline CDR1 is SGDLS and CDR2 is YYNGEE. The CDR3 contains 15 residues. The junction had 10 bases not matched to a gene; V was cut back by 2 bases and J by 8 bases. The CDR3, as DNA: TGTGCCAGCAGCGTCCGGGACAGGGTACATTTAGGCTACACCTTC. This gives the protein CASSVRDRVHLGYTF.

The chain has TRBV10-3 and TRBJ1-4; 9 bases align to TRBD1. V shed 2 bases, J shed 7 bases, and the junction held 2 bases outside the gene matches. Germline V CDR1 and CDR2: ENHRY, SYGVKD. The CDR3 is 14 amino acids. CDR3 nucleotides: TGTGCCATCAGTGAGGGACAGGGGACTGAAAAACTGTTTTTT. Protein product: CAISEGQGTEKLFF.

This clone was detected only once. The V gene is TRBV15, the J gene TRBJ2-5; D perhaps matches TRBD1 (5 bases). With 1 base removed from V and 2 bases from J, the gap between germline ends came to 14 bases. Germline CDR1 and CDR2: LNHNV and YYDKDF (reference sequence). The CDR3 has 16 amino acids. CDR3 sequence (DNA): TGTGCCACCAGCAGAGGCAGGGCTGGTCATCAAGAGACCCAGTACTTC. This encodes CATSRGRAGHQETQYF.

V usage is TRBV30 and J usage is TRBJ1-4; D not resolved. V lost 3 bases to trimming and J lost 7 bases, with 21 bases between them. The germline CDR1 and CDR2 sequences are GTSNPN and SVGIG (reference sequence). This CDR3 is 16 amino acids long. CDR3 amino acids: CAWSPPTVGLGEKLFF. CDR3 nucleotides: TGTGCCTGGAGCCCACCAACGGTCGGCCTAGGTGAAAAACTGTTTTTT.